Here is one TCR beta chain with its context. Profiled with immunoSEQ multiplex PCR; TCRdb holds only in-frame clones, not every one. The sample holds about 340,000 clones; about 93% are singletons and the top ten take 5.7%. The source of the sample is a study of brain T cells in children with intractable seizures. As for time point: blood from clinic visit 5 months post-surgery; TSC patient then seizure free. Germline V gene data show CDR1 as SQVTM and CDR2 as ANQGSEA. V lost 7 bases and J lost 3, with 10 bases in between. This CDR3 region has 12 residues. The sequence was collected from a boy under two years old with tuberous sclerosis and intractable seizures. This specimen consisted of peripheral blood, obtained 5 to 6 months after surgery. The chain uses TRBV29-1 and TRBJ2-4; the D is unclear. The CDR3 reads CSGMVGKNIQYF. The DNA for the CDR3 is TGCAGCGGAATGGTAGGCAAAAACATTCAGTACTTC.